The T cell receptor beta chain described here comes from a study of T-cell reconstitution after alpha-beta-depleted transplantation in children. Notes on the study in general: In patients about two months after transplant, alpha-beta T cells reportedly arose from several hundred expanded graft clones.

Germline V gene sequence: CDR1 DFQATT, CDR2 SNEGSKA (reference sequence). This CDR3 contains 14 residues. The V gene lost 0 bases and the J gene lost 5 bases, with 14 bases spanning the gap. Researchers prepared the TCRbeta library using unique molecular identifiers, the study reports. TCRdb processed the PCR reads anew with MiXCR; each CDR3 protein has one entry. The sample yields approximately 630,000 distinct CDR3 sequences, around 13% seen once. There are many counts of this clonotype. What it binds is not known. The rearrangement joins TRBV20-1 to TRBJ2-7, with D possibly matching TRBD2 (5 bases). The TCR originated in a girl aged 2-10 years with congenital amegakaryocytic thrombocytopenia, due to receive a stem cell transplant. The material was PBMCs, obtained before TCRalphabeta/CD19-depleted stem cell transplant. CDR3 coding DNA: TGCAGTGCTAGAGATGGTCGGGAAACCCACGAGCAGTACTTC. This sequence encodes CSARDGRETHEQYF.